The rows below give T cell receptor beta chains drawn from one sample of a study of identical twins. Using its own MiXCR run on the 5' RACE reads, TCRdb lists one record per CDR3 protein. Of more than 200,000 distinct CDR3 sequences detected, more than 12% appear once; the ten largest clones hold 7% to 9.5%. Sequenced sample: memory (CD45RO+) T cells sorted from blood. These TCRs come from a woman under 30 in good health. CDR3s include the opening cysteine and the closing phenylalanine or tryptophan. D genes are given only for firm matches. Size tells how often a clone was seen (once, few, many) or the class of an expanded clone, and some rows leave it out.

TRBV7-9	NA	TRBJ2-7	NA	TGTGCCAGCAGCGGCCGGACTGGGCGCGGGCAGTACTTC	CASSGRTGRGQYF
TRBV30	NA	TRBJ2-7	few	TGTGCCTGGAGTGTCAGCCAAATGGGGGAGCAGTACTTC	CAWSVSQMGEQYF
TRBV20-1	NA	TRBJ1-4	NA	TGCAGTGCCAAGGGGGGACTCGGTGAAAAACTGTTTTTT	CSAKGGLGEKLFF
TRBV10-1	NA	TRBJ1-3	NA	TGCGCCAGCAGGACAGGTCTTGAGGACCCGACCCAATCCTCTGGAAACACCATATATTTT	CASRTGLEDPTQSSGNTIYF
TRBV7-9	NA	TRBJ1-1	few	TGTGCCAGCAGCTTAGGTTTGGCAAGTCAAAATGAAGCTTTCTTT	CASSLGLASQNEAFF
TRBV11-2	NA	TRBJ1-1	many	TGTGCCAGCAGCTTAGATCCAGGGCCGAGCACTGAAGCTTTCTTT	CASSLDPGPSTEAFF
TRBV4-2	NA	TRBJ2-7	many	TGTGCCAGCAGCCGGGGCGACAAGGACGAGCAGTACTTC	CASSRGDKDEQYF
TRBV5-1	TRBD1	TRBJ1-4	few	TGCGCCAGCAGCTTGGTAGGGACAGGGCGCGAAAAACTGTTTTTT	CASSLVGTGREKLFF
TRBV28	NA	TRBJ1-2	NA	TGTGCCAGCAGTTTAAAGCCCTGGACCGCCGGCTATGGCTACACCTTC	CASSLKPWTAGYGYTF
TRBV20-1	TRBD1	TRBJ1-1	many	TGCAGTGCTAGAGAGGGGACAGGGATTCTAAGGGCTTTCTTT	CSAREGTGILRAFF
TRBV20-1	NA	TRBJ2-7	few	TGCAGTGCTAGTTCGTTCTACGAGCAGTACTTC	CSASSFYEQYF
TRBV6-2/TRBV6-3	NA	TRBJ1-5	once	TGTGCCAGCAGTTACGGTCCACCTGGGGGCAATCAGCCCCAGCATTTT	CASSYGPPGGNQPQHF
TRBV5-5	NA	TRBJ1-5	NA	TGTGCCAGCAGCTTGGTTGCTGGATTTGGGCAGCCCCAGCATTTT	CASSLVAGFGQPQHF